The 31 T cell receptor beta chains below all came from one sample that was sequenced in a study of blood T cells in healthy people across ages. A second PCR, run for about 6 to 11 cycles, used a sample-barcoded 5' primer plus a J-beta primer mix. TCRdb passed the 5' RACE reads through MiXCR, listing each CDR3 protein once. The sample has roughly 800,000 distinct CDR3 sequences; 58% are singletons. Sample: blood. These receptor sequences come from a young man in good health.

The gene calls are TRBV20-1 and TRBJ2-5; 7 bases are a match to TRBD2. The J call is doubtful: the DNA matches TRBJ2-7 better. The CDR3 runs 14 residues. The V gene's germline CDR1 is DFQATT and CDR2 SNEGSKA (reference sequence). For the CDR3, the DNA is TGCAGTGTTAGGGTAGCGGGCACCACCTACGAGCAGTACTTC. This gives the protein CSVRVAGTTYEQYF.

This clonotype showed up just a few times. This chain links TRBV7-9 with TRBJ1-2, with D unresolved. The germline V gene encodes CDR1 SEHNR and CDR2 FQNEAQ (reference sequence). V lost 2 bases and J 8 bases, leaving 15 bases between the germline ends. This CDR3 spans 14 amino acids. CDR3: CASSLRSGLDGYTF. CDR3 nucleotides: TGTGCCAGCAGCTTAAGGTCCGGTTTAGACGGCTACACCTTC.

This sequence joins TRBV14 and TRBJ2-7; 9 bases agree with TRBD1. Germline CDR1 SGHDN, CDR2 FVKESK. The V segment lost 1 base and the J segment 10 bases; nucleotides outside the gene matches: 11. The CDR3 runs 15 residues. CDR3 DNA sequence: TGTGCCAGCAGCCAAGCCAGGAGGGACAGGGACGCCCAGTACTTC. This translates into CASSQARRDRDAQYF.

This chain uses TRBV9 with TRBJ2-5, with TRBD1 as a possible D gene (7 bases). The CDR3 sequence is 14 residues long. Germline V gene sequence: CDR1 SGDLS, CDR2 YYNGEE. V lost 4 bases and J 5 bases, leaving 15 bases between the germline ends. The CDR3 bases are TGTGCCAGCAGCAGGCAGGGGGGTTACGAGACCCAGTACTTC. Amino acids: CASSRQGGYETQYF. The whole variable domain, remainder taken from reference TRBV9 and TRBJ2-5, is DSGVTQTPKHLITATGQRVTLRCSPRSGDLSVYWYQQSLDQGLQFLIQYYNGEERAKGNILERFSAQQFPDLHSELNLSSLELGDSALYFCASSRQGGYETQYFGPGTRLLVL.

This clonotype was seen more than once but under ten times. J is TRBJ2-1 and V is TRBV2, with TRBD1 matching 10 bases. CDR3 length equals 15 residues. The V and J ends lost 3 bases and 10 bases, in that order; junction bases with no gene match: 9. Germline loops: CDR1 SNHLY, CDR2 FYNNEI. Written as DNA, the CDR3 is TGTGCCAGCAGTGACTCCGGGACAGGGGCTGGAGAGCAGTTCTTC. Translation: CASSDSGTGAGEQFF. Drawing the rest from reference TRBV2 and TRBJ2-1, the complete variable domain is EPEVTQTPSHQVTQMGQEVILRCVPISNHLYFYWYRQILGQKVEFLVSFYNNEISEKSEIFDDQFSVERPDGSNFTLKIRSTKLEDSAMYFCASSDSGTGAGEQFFGPGTRLTVL.

This clonotype was recorded many times. The chain links TRBV20-1 to TRBJ2-1; D not resolved. This CDR3 is 14 amino acids long. Germline CDR1 DFQATT, CDR2 SNEGSKA (reference sequence). V was pared by 5 bases and J by 5 bases, with 16 bases between. The DNA of the CDR3 is TGCAGTGCTCACTCCGGCTACCAGAACAATGAGCAGTTCTTC. Protein: CSAHSGYQNNEQFF.

This clonotype appeared a single time. The chain recombines TRBV29-1 with TRBJ2-1, with D maybe TRBD2 (6 bases). V was clipped by 4 bases and J by 4 bases, with 20 bases between them. Per the germline V gene, CDR1 is SQVTM and CDR2 is ANQGSEA. The CDR3 sequence is 16 residues long. This CDR3 reads CSVVAFGGGGYNEQFF. Here the CDR3 DNA reads TGCAGCGTTGTCGCATTCGGGGGTGGGGGTTACAATGAGCAGTTCTTC.

This clonotype was counted between two and nine times. This may stem from a read error, because a much larger clone lies one nucleotide away. The chain recombines TRBV9 with TRBJ2-7; D is ambiguous. Germline V lookup: CDR1 SGDLS, CDR2 YYNGEE. V dropped 4 bases and J dropped 2 bases, with 4 bases sitting between them. This CDR3 region has 11 residues. CDR3 sequence: CASSPTYEQYF. The DNA of the CDR3 is TGTGCCAGCAGCCCTACCTACGAGCAGTACTTC. Variable domain in full (rest from reference TRBV9 and TRBJ2-7): DSGVTQTPKHLITATGQRVTLRCSPRSGDLSVYWYQQSLDQGLQFLIQYYNGEERAKGNILERFSAQQFPDLHSELNLSSLELGDSALYFCASSPTYEQYFGPGTRLTVT.

The sample holds one count of this clonotype. The chain links TRBV7-9 to TRBJ2-3; D unclear. Looked up from germline, CDR1 is SEHNR and CDR2 is FQNEAQ (reference sequence). There are 14 residues in the CDR3. V was clipped by 1 base and J by 4 bases, with 9 bases between them. This CDR3 reads CASSLELHADTQYF. The CDR3 DNA is TGTGCCAGCAGCTTAGAATTACATGCAGATACGCAGTATTTT.

This sequence joins TRBV20-1 and TRBJ2-1; the D is unclear. The CDR3 is 18 residues long. The V and J ends lost 5 bases and 9 bases respectively, with 32 bases between them. The V gene's germline CDR1 is DFQATT and CDR2 SNEGSKA (reference sequence). In DNA form, the CDR3 reads TGCAGTGCTTTGCCCCGCTATAGTCCAGCCGCTAGATCGGGTGAGCAGTTCTTC. It specifies CSALPRYSPAARSGEQFF.

The V and J genes are TRBV6-5 and TRBJ2-1; D uncertain. This CDR3 has 15 residues. V lost 2 bases to trimming and J lost 0 bases, with 8 bases between them. The germline gives CDR1 MNHEY, CDR2 SVGAGI. The CDR3 DNA reads TGTGCCAGCAGTTACGGGCGCCTCTCCTACAATGAGCAGTTCTTC. Its protein product is CASSYGRLSYNEQFF.

The V gene is TRBV7-6, the J gene TRBJ2-3, with a possible D match to TRBD1 (5 bases). The germline gives CDR1 SGHVS, CDR2 FNYEAQ. With 1 base removed from V and 2 bases from J, the gap between germline ends came to 10 bases. The CDR3 totals 15 residues. CDR3 in amino acids: CASSLGGAHTDTQYF. CDR3 nucleotide sequence: TGTGCCAGCAGCTTAGGGGGCGCCCACACAGATACGCAGTATTTT.

The chain combines TRBV6-5 with TRBJ2-4, with TRBD1 matching 8 bases. V lost 4 bases to trimming and J lost 8 bases; unmatched junction nucleotides: 4. This CDR3 has 13 amino acids. Germline-derived CDR1 and CDR2 are MNHEY and SVGAGI. CDR3 bases: TGTGCCAGCAGTTGGACAGGGAAGGACATTCAGTACTTC. Translating gives CASSWTGKDIQYF.

The rearrangement uses TRBV5-1 and TRBJ2-7, with TRBD1 matching 7 bases. Germline assignment: CDR1 SGHRS and CDR2 YFSETQ. The junction had 4 bases not matched to a gene; V was cut back by 5 bases and J by 5 bases. This CDR3 has 12 amino acids. The CDR3 sequence is CASRLDRDEQYF. The CDR3 DNA is TGCGCCAGCAGGTTAGACAGGGACGAGCAGTACTTC.

This chain uses TRBV12-3 or TRBV12-4 with TRBJ2-6; D not resolved. The CDR3 spans 12 residues. Trimming stripped 8 bases from V and 4 bases from J, with 6 bases between. CDR3 bases: TGTGCCAGCTGTGGAGGGGCCAACGTCCTGACTTTC. This codes for CASCGGANVLTF.

In DNA, the CDR3 is TGTGCCAGTAGTATCCCCGGGGCCACGGGATGTGGCTACACCTTC. It translates to CASSIPGATGCGYTF. The chain uses TRBV19 and TRBJ1-2, with TRBD1 as a possible D gene (5 bases). The CDR3 has 15 residues. CDR1 LNHDA and CDR2 SQIVND come from the germline V gene (reference sequence). Trimming took off 3 bases at V and 7 bases at J, with 18 bases between the two ends.

The rearrangement links TRBV7-2 to TRBJ2-7; TRBD1 matches at 9 bases. The J segment lost 2 bases and the V segment lost 6 bases, leaving 5 bases of the junction unmatched. Germline V gene lookup returns CDR1 SGHTA and CDR2 FQGNSA. The CDR3 is made up of 14 amino acids. The CDR3 DNA sequence: TGTGCCAGCAGAGAAGACAGGGGGACCTACGAGCAGTACTTC. Encoded protein: CASREDRGTYEQYF.

The gene calls are TRBV12-3 or TRBV12-4 and TRBJ2-5; 7 bases fit TRBD2. Trimming took 6 bases from V and 2 from J; bases not matched to a gene: 6. CDR3 length: 14 amino acids. This chain's CDR3 is CASSQRTRQETQYF. The CDR3 DNA sequence: TGTGCCAGCAGCCAACGGACTAGACAAGAGACCCAGTACTTC.

This clonotype was found once. V is TRBV27 and J is TRBJ1-6; D not resolved. The CDR3 is 15 residues long. The germline gives CDR1 MNHEY, CDR2 SMNVEV (reference sequence). V dropped 5 bases and J dropped 7 bases, with 15 bases sitting between them. As DNA, the CDR3 is TGTGCCAGCAGTCCGCTGACACGATCGAATTCACCCCTCCACTTT. Its translation is CASSPLTRSNSPLHF.

This clonotype was recorded a few times. J is TRBJ2-1 and V is TRBV29-1; 11 nucleotides agree with TRBD2. The CDR3 spans 14 residues. Germline trimming cut 3 bases from V and 6 bases from J; bases unmatched to any gene: 4. Germline CDR1 is SQVTM and CDR2 is ANQGSEA. The CDR3 loop reads CSVDPGTSGNEQFF. The DNA for the CDR3 is TGCAGCGTTGATCCGGGGACTAGCGGCAATGAGCAGTTCTTC.

This clonotype has more than one count but fewer than ten. The chain is built from TRBV5-1 and TRBJ2-1; no reliable D call. The length of the CDR3 is 14 residues. Germline CDR1 and CDR2: SGHRS and YFSETQ. V gave up 4 bases and J gave up 0 bases, with 8 bases separating them. DNA of the CDR3: TGCGCCAGCAGCCCTCCCAGCTCCTACAATGAGCAGTTCTTC. Translated, it gives CASSPPSSYNEQFF.

About this clonotype: At one boundary the junction diverges from the germline segment, which might be a read error. The chain employs TRBV20-1 and TRBJ2-7; D perhaps matches TRBD2 (7 bases). This CDR3 region has 15 residues. The V gene's germline CDR1 is DFQATT and CDR2 SNEGSKA (reference sequence). The CDR3 spells CSARDSGAGDYEQYF. CDR3 sequence (DNA): TGCAGTGCTAGAGATAGCGGTGCAGGGGACTACGAACAGTACTTC.

The chain joins TRBV10-3 to TRBJ2-5, with no clear D. Germline V gives CDR1 ENHRY, CDR2 SYGVKD. The CDR3 is 12 residues long. V was trimmed by 2 bases and J by 3 bases, leaving 4 bases between them. The CDR3 is CAISEPEETQYF. Here the CDR3 DNA reads TGTGCCATCAGTGAGCCGGAAGAGACCCAGTACTTC.

The genes are TRBV6-5 and TRBJ1-6; D possibly corresponds to TRBD1 (5 bases). From germline, CDR1 is MNHEY and CDR2 SVGAGI. Trimming stripped 6 bases from V and 9 bases from J, with 12 bases between. The CDR3 is 13 residues long. CDR3 DNA sequence: TGTGCCAGCAGCAATGGGGCTTTTTCACCCCTCCACTTT. Its protein product is CASSNGAFSPLHF.

The gene calls are TRBV12-3 or TRBV12-4 and TRBJ2-3; no definite D call. The CDR3 is made up of 13 amino acids. V was clipped by 6 bases and J by 3 bases, with 10 bases between them. The CDR3 protein is CASRSVTTDTQYF. CDR3 DNA sequence: TGTGCCAGCAGGTCCGTGACAACAGATACGCAGTATTTT.

The chain employs TRBV5-6 and TRBJ2-7; D gene uncertain. Trimming removed 0 bases from V and 6 bases from J, with 10 bases in between. The CDR3 is made up of 13 amino acids. Germline V gene lookup returns CDR1 SGHDT and CDR2 YYEEEE. The DNA for the CDR3 is TGTGCCAGCAGCTTGGAAGAAATGGGCGAGCAGTACTTC. It yields the protein CASSLEEMGEQYF.

The V gene is TRBV29-1, the J gene TRBJ1-2; TRBD1 is a possible D gene (5 bases). The CDR3 runs to 10 residues. CDR1 is SQVTM and CDR2 is ANQGSEA in the germline V gene. Trimming took 7 bases from V and 9 from J, leaving 12 bases between them. Here the CDR3 reads CSAPGDSYTF. CDR3 DNA sequence: TGCAGCGCCCCGGGGGATAGCTACACCTTC.

J is TRBJ2-4 and V is TRBV11-2; 9 positions agree with TRBD1. The end of the DNA aligns better with TRBJ2-7, so the J call may be wrong. From germline, CDR1 is SGHAT and CDR2 FQNNGV. The CDR3 is made up of 16 amino acids. CDR3 protein: CASSSPYRGRKYEQYF. As DNA, the CDR3 is TGTGCCAGCAGCTCACCTTACAGGGGGCGAAAGTACGAGCAGTACTTC.

This sequence joins TRBV7-2 and TRBJ2-1, with 8 bases matching TRBD1. This CDR3 has 14 amino acids. Germline assignment: CDR1 SGHTA and CDR2 FQGNSA. V was pared by 3 bases and J by 9 bases, with 7 bases of the junction left unmatched. For the CDR3, the DNA is TGTGCCAGCAGCTTGCCAGGGGGCTGGAGTGAGCAGTTCTTC. Protein sequence: CASSLPGGWSEQFF.

The chain joins TRBV28 to TRBJ2-3, with 8 bases lining up with TRBD1. Germline CDR1 and CDR2: MDHEN and SYDVKM. This CDR3 is 16 amino acids long. V lost 6 bases and J lost 0; bases outside the gene matches: 8. The CDR3 nucleotides are TGTGCCAGCAGCACAACCCGGGACAGGAGCACAGATACGCAGTATTTT. This codes for CASSTTRDRSTDTQYF.

The CDR3 coding sequence is TGTGCCAGCAGCGCCTTAAATAAGGGAGGCTACACCTTC. Translated, it gives CASSALNKGGYTF. The chain has TRBV9 and TRBJ1-2; D ambiguous. V was clipped by 3 bases and J by 8 bases, with 14 bases between them. Germline assignment: CDR1 SGDLS and CDR2 YYNGEE. The CDR3 is made up of 13 amino acids. The whole variable domain, remainder taken from reference TRBV9 and TRBJ1-2, is DSGVTQTPKHLITATGQRVTLRCSPRSGDLSVYWYQQSLDQGLQFLIQYYNGEERAKGNILERFSAQQFPDLHSELNLSSLELGDSALYFCASSALNKGGYTFGSGTRLTVV.